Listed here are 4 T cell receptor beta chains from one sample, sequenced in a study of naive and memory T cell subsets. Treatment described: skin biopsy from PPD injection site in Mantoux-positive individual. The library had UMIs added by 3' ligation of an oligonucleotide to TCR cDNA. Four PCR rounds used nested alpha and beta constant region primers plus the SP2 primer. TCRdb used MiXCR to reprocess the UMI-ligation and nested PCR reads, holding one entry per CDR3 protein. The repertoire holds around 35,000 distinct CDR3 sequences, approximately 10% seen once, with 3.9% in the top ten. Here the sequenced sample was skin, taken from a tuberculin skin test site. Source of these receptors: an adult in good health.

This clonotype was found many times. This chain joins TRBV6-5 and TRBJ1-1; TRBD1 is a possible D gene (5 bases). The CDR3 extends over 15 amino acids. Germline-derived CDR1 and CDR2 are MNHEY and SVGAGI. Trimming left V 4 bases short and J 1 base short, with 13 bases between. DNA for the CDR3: TGTGCCAGCAGTTTCTCAGGGTCGGGGAACACTGAAGCTTTCTTT. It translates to CASSFSGSGNTEAFF.

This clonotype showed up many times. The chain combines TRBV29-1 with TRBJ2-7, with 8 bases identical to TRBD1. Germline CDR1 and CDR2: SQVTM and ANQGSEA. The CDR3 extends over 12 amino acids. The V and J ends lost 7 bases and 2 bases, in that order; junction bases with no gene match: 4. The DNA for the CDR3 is TGCAGCGCCATGGGACAGGCCTACGAGCAGTACTTC. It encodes CSAMGQAYEQYF.

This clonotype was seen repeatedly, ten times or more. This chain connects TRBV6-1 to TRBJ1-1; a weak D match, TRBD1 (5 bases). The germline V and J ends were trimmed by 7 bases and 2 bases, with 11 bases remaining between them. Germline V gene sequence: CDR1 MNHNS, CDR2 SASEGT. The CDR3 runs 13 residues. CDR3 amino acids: CASMGGTNTEAFF. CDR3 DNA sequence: TGTGCCAGCATGGGAGGGACCAACACTGAAGCTTTCTTT.

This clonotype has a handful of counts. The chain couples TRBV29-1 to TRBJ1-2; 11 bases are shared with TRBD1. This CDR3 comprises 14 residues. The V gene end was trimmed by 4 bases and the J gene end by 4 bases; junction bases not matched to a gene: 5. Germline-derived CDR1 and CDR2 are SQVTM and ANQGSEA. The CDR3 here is CSVAGTGGFYGYTF. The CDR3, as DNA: TGCAGCGTTGCAGGGACAGGGGGATTCTATGGCTACACCTTC.